Listed below are T cell receptor beta chains from one sample, sequenced in a study of T-cell reconstitution after alpha-beta-depleted transplantation in children. TCRdb analysed the PCR reads with MiXCR anew, one entry per CDR3 protein. This table has hundreds of thousands of distinct CDR3 sequences, roughly 25% appearing once. Sequenced here: PBMCs, mostly from graft donor cells, sampled 360 days after TCRalphabeta/CD19-depleted stem cell transplant. These receptors were taken from a female patient aged 2-9 years who had a stem cell transplant for congenital amegakaryocytic thrombocytopenia, so the T cells may come from the graft donor. CDR3s include the opening cysteine and the closing phenylalanine or tryptophan. A D gene is named only where the DNA matches it firmly. Rows give clone size only sometimes, using once, few, many, or a class for an expanded clone.

v_gene: TRBV6-2/TRBV6-3; len: 16; j_gene: TRBJ1-1; d_gene: TRBD1; abundance: .; CDR3aa: CASSYVAGTGDTEAFF; CDR3nt: TGTGCCAGCAGTTACGTGGCGGGAACAGGGGACACTGAAGCTTTCTTT
v_gene: TRBV29-1; len: 14; j_gene: TRBJ2-3; d_gene: .; abundance: few; CDR3aa: CSVSRGTSTDTQYF; CDR3nt: TGCAGCGTCTCTCGCGGGACAAGCACAGATACGCAGTATTTT
v_gene: TRBV6-1; len: 16; j_gene: TRBJ2-2; d_gene: TRBD1; abundance: .; CDR3aa: CASTHVGQTNTGELFF; CDR3nt: TGTGCCAGCACCCACGTGGGACAGACGAACACCGGGGAGCTGTTTTTT
v_gene: TRBV12-3/TRBV12-4; len: 15; j_gene: TRBJ2-2; d_gene: TRBD1; abundance: many; CDR3aa: CASSSQGRFTGELFF; CDR3nt: TGTGCCAGCAGCTCACAGGGGCGTTTCACCGGGGAGCTGTTTTTT
v_gene: TRBV20-1; len: 15; j_gene: TRBJ1-4; d_gene: .; abundance: few; CDR3aa: CSARGLGGPNEKLFF; CDR3nt: TGCAGTGCTAGAGGACTCGGGGGACCTAATGAAAAACTGTTTTTT
v_gene: TRBV27; len: 11; j_gene: TRBJ1-1; d_gene: TRBD1; abundance: few; CDR3aa: CASRIQGKAFF; CDR3nt: TGTGCCAGCAGGATACAGGGGAAAGCTTTCTTT
v_gene: TRBV20-1; len: 16; j_gene: TRBJ2-1; d_gene: TRBD2; abundance: few; CDR3aa: CSARDPGAGGYNEQFF; CDR3nt: TGCAGTGCTAGAGATCCAGGAGCGGGAGGGTACAATGAGCAGTTCTTC
v_gene: TRBV7-2; len: 14; j_gene: TRBJ2-4; d_gene: .; abundance: .; CDR3aa: CASSLRGRTDIQYF; CDR3nt: TGTGCCAGCAGCTTAAGGGGCAGGACGGACATTCAGTACTTC
v_gene: TRBV20-1; len: 11; j_gene: TRBJ1-5; d_gene: .; abundance: many; CDR3aa: CSASWGGKEHF; CDR3nt: TGCAGTGCTAGCTGGGGGGGGAAAGAGCATTTT
v_gene: TRBV6-4; len: 18; j_gene: TRBJ2-1; d_gene: TRBD2; abundance: .; CDR3aa: CASSDSGFSGGVYNEQFF; CDR3nt: TGTGCCAGCAGTGACTCGGGGTTCAGCGGGGGGGTATACAATGAGCAGTTCTTC
v_gene: TRBV28; len: 17; j_gene: TRBJ2-3; d_gene: TRBD2; abundance: .; CDR3aa: CASTVAGGRYFGDTQYF; CDR3nt: TGTGCCAGCACCGTTGCGGGCGGGAGGTATTTTGGAGATACGCAGTATTTT
v_gene: TRBV2; len: 16; j_gene: TRBJ1-5; d_gene: TRBD1; abundance: few; CDR3aa: CASSAIRTGQGQPQHF; CDR3nt: TGTGCCAGCAGTGCTATCCGGACAGGGCAAGGTCAGCCCCAGCATTTT
v_gene: TRBV20-1; len: 14; j_gene: TRBJ2-5; d_gene: .; abundance: .; CDR3aa: CSALSAGLQETQYF; CDR3nt: TGCAGTGCCCTATCCGCTGGACTGCAAGAGACCCAGTACTTC
v_gene: TRBV5-6; len: 13; j_gene: TRBJ2-3; d_gene: .; abundance: .; CDR3aa: CASSSYTTDTQYF; CDR3nt: TGTGCCAGCAGCTCATACACCACAGATACGCAGTATTTT
v_gene: TRBV12-3/TRBV12-4; len: 11; j_gene: TRBJ2-3; d_gene: .; abundance: many; CDR3aa: CASAVTDTQYF; CDR3nt: TGTGCCAGCGCGGTCACAGATACGCAGTATTTT
v_gene: TRBV9; len: 14; j_gene: TRBJ2-7; d_gene: .; abundance: .; CDR3aa: CASSVGRSPHEQYF; CDR3nt: TGTGCCAGCAGCGTAGGAAGGTCCCCCCACGAGCAGTACTTC
v_gene: TRBV3-1; len: 15; j_gene: TRBJ2-5; d_gene: .; abundance: few; CDR3aa: CASSQDVRFQETQYF; CDR3nt: TGTGCCAGCAGCCAAGATGTCCGGTTTCAAGAGACCCAGTACTTC
v_gene: TRBV15; len: 16; j_gene: TRBJ2-3; d_gene: TRBD1; abundance: .; CDR3aa: CATSGDQTGWTDTQYF; CDR3nt: TGTGCCACCAGCGGGGATCAGACAGGGTGGACAGATACGCAGTATTTT
v_gene: TRBV20-1; len: 11; j_gene: TRBJ1-2; d_gene: .; abundance: few; CDR3aa: CSARDKFGYTF; CDR3nt: TGCAGTGCTAGAGATAAGTTTGGCTACACCTTC
v_gene: TRBV29-1; len: 13; j_gene: TRBJ2-7; d_gene: TRBD1; abundance: few; CDR3aa: CSVVPGQGYEQYF; CDR3nt: TGCAGCGTCGTTCCGGGACAGGGCTACGAGCAGTACTTC
v_gene: TRBV4-1; len: 15; j_gene: TRBJ2-7; d_gene: .; abundance: few; CDR3aa: CASSQDVALDDEQYF; CDR3nt: TGCGCCAGCAGCCAAGATGTAGCGCTGGATGACGAGCAGTACTTC
v_gene: TRBV20-1; len: 15; j_gene: TRBJ1-1; d_gene: .; abundance: .; CDR3aa: CSAKGQQNQNTEAFF; CDR3nt: TGCAGTGCTAAGGGCCAACAGAATCAGAACACTGAAGCTTTCTTT
v_gene: TRBV4-1; len: 16; j_gene: TRBJ1-4; d_gene: .; abundance: .; CDR3aa: CASSQDRRFGNEKLFF; CDR3nt: TGCGCCAGCAGCCAAGATAGGAGGTTCGGCAATGAAAAACTGTTTTTT
v_gene: TRBV15; len: 19; j_gene: TRBJ2-7; d_gene: .; abundance: many; CDR3aa: CATSRDFVKSGGPTYEQYF; CDR3nt: TGTGCCACCAGCAGAGATTTCGTAAAATCTGGCGGGCCCACCTACGAGCAGTACTTC
v_gene: TRBV2; len: 12; j_gene: TRBJ1-1; d_gene: .; abundance: .; CDR3aa: CASEREAAEAFF; CDR3nt: TGTGCCAGCGAGAGGGAGGCAGCTGAAGCTTTCTTT
v_gene: TRBV7-6; len: 13; j_gene: TRBJ1-6; d_gene: TRBD1; abundance: .; CDR3aa: CASSFGQGESLHF; CDR3nt: TGTGCCAGCAGCTTCGGACAGGGGGAGTCCCTCCACTTT
v_gene: TRBV7-2; len: 15; j_gene: TRBJ2-7; d_gene: .; abundance: few; CDR3aa: CASSLVGGNAYEQYF; CDR3nt: TGTGCCAGCAGCTTAGTTGGGGGGAACGCCTACGAGCAGTACTTC
v_gene: TRBV20-1; len: 14; j_gene: TRBJ1-5; d_gene: .; abundance: .; CDR3aa: CSATEGGRNQPQHF; CDR3nt: TGCAGTGCGACCGAAGGGGGGAGGAATCAGCCCCAGCATTTT
v_gene: TRBV20-1; len: 11; j_gene: TRBJ1-1; d_gene: .; abundance: .; CDR3aa: CSARSPAEAFF; CDR3nt: TGCAGTGCTAGAAGCCCGGCGGAAGCTTTCTTT
v_gene: TRBV5-6; len: 16; j_gene: TRBJ1-2; d_gene: TRBD1; abundance: .; CDR3aa: CASSLVRQGGFYGYTF; CDR3nt: TGTGCCAGCAGCTTGGTCCGACAGGGAGGATTCTATGGCTACACCTTC
v_gene: TRBV20-1; len: 12; j_gene: TRBJ2-7; d_gene: .; abundance: .; CDR3aa: CSASPSVYEQYF; CDR3nt: TGCAGTGCTAGCCCTAGCGTCTACGAGCAGTACTTC
v_gene: TRBV9; len: 15; j_gene: TRBJ2-1; d_gene: TRBD2; abundance: few; CDR3aa: CASSASGTTYNEQFF; CDR3nt: TGTGCCAGCAGCGCCTCTGGGACTACATACAATGAGCAGTTCTTC
v_gene: TRBV12-3/TRBV12-4; len: 15; j_gene: TRBJ2-1; d_gene: TRBD2; abundance: .; CDR3aa: CASSQTGLAANEQFF; CDR3nt: TGTGCCAGCAGCCAAACGGGACTAGCGGCCAATGAGCAGTTCTTC
v_gene: TRBV7-2; len: 15; j_gene: TRBJ2-1; d_gene: TRBD2; abundance: few; CDR3aa: CASSFGGGASGWQFF; CDR3nt: TGTGCCAGCAGCTTTGGCGGGGGGGCTTCTGGGTGGCAGTTCTTC
v_gene: TRBV4-1; len: 16; j_gene: TRBJ2-7; d_gene: .; abundance: .; CDR3aa: CASSQVPHPSSYEQYF; CDR3nt: TGCGCCAGCAGCCAAGTCCCACACCCGAGCTCCTACGAGCAGTACTTC
v_gene: TRBV15; len: 15; j_gene: TRBJ2-7; d_gene: TRBD2; abundance: .; CDR3aa: CATSGRDGSSYEQYF; CDR3nt: TGTGCCACCAGCGGGAGGGACGGGAGCTCCTACGAGCAGTACTTC
v_gene: TRBV15; len: 14; j_gene: TRBJ1-6; d_gene: .; abundance: .; CDR3aa: CATSVVWTNSPLHF; CDR3nt: TGTGCCACCAGCGTCGTTTGGACCAATTCACCCCTCCACTTT
v_gene: TRBV4-3; len: 14; j_gene: TRBJ2-3; d_gene: .; abundance: many; CDR3aa: CASSQSTGADTQYF; CDR3nt: TGCGCCAGCAGCCAAAGTACTGGGGCAGATACGCAGTATTTT
v_gene: TRBV9; len: 14; j_gene: TRBJ1-6; d_gene: TRBD1; abundance: few; CDR3aa: CASSATGGNSPLHF; CDR3nt: TGTGCCAGCAGCGCCACAGGGGGGAACTCACCCCTCCACTTT
v_gene: TRBV28; len: 16; j_gene: TRBJ2-3; d_gene: TRBD2; abundance: few; CDR3aa: CASSLGGLAGTDTQYF; CDR3nt: TGTGCCAGCAGTTTAGGGGGGCTAGCGGGGACGGATACGCAGTATTTT
v_gene: TRBV27; len: 16; j_gene: TRBJ1-3; d_gene: .; abundance: few; CDR3aa: CASSSNVDRSGNTIYF; CDR3nt: TGTGCCAGCAGTTCCAACGTCGACCGCTCTGGAAACACCATATATTTT
v_gene: TRBV9; len: 13; j_gene: TRBJ2-1; d_gene: .; abundance: .; CDR3aa: CASSVGGRDEQFF; CDR3nt: TGTGCCAGCAGCGTGGGGGGAAGGGATGAGCAGTTCTTC
v_gene: TRBV29-1; len: 17; j_gene: TRBJ2-3; d_gene: .; abundance: few; CDR3aa: CSVITHLNRVPTDTQYF; CDR3nt: TGCAGCGTTATAACCCACCTAAACAGGGTTCCGACGGATACGCAGTATTTT
v_gene: TRBV20-1; len: 13; j_gene: TRBJ1-2; d_gene: .; abundance: .; CDR3aa: CRPSGGGDYGYTF; CDR3nt: TGCAGGCCCTCAGGCGGAGGGGACTATGGCTACACCTTC
v_gene: TRBV18; len: 17; j_gene: TRBJ2-2; d_gene: .; abundance: few; CDR3aa: CASSPYAPGFDTGELFF; CDR3nt: TGTGCCAGCTCACCGTATGCTCCCGGGTTCGACACCGGGGAGCTGTTTTTT
v_gene: TRBV11-2; len: 15; j_gene: TRBJ2-1; d_gene: .; abundance: .; CDR3aa: CASSLTTLHGNEQFF; CDR3nt: TGTGCCAGCAGCCTAACCACCTTACACGGAAATGAGCAGTTCTTC
v_gene: TRBV29-1; len: 11; j_gene: TRBJ1-2; d_gene: .; abundance: .; CDR3aa: CSVEDAYGYTF; CDR3nt: TGCAGCGTTGAAGACGCCTATGGCTACACCTTC
v_gene: TRBV6-1; len: 15; j_gene: TRBJ1-1; d_gene: .; abundance: few; CDR3aa: CASSLYGQGRTEAFF; CDR3nt: TGTGCCAGCAGTCTTTACGGTCAGGGGCGAACTGAAGCTTTCTTT
v_gene: TRBV7-6; len: 16; j_gene: TRBJ2-3; d_gene: .; abundance: few; CDR3aa: CASSLHSGGSTDTQYF; CDR3nt: TGTGCCAGCAGCTTACACTCTGGGGGTAGCACAGATACGCAGTATTTT
v_gene: TRBV6-1; len: 14; j_gene: TRBJ2-7; d_gene: .; abundance: .; CDR3aa: CASRLDTLPYEQYF; CDR3nt: TGTGCCAGCAGACTTGACACACTGCCCTACGAGCAGTACTTC
v_gene: TRBV10-3; len: 18; j_gene: TRBJ2-7; d_gene: TRBD1; abundance: .; CDR3aa: CAISDNTLNRGVEYEQYF; CDR3nt: TGTGCCATCAGTGACAACACTTTAAACAGGGGAGTGGAGTACGAGCAGTACTTC
v_gene: TRBV25-1; len: 14; j_gene: TRBJ1-4; d_gene: .; abundance: .; CDR3aa: CASSKSTIIEKLFF; CDR3nt: TGTGCCAGCAGTAAATCAACCATCATTGAAAAACTGTTTTTT
v_gene: TRBV20-1; len: 14; j_gene: TRBJ1-5; d_gene: TRBD1; abundance: .; CDR3aa: CSARQGPKRQPQHF; CDR3nt: TGCAGTGCCCGACAGGGCCCAAAGCGCCAGCCCCAGCATTTT